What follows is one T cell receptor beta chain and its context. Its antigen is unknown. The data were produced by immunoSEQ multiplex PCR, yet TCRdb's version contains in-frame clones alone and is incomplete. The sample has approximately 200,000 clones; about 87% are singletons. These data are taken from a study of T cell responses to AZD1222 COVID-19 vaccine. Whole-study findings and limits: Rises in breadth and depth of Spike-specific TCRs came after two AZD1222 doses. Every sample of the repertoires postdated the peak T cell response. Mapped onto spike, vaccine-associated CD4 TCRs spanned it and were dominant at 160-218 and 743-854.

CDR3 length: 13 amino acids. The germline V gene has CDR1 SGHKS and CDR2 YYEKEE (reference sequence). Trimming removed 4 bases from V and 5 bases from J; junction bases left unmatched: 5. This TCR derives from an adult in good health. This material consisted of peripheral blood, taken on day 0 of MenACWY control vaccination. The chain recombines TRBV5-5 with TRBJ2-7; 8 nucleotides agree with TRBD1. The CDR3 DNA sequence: TGTGCCAGCAGCGCCGGGACAGGCGACGAGCAGTACTTC. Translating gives CASSAGTGDEQYF.